A single sample is the source of the 12 T cell receptor beta chains below, sequenced in a study of cytomegalovirus exposure and HLA in healthy donors. The PCR used 60 Vbeta and 13 Jbeta primers. Generated by immunoSEQ multiplex PCR, the TCRdb table keeps only in-frame clones and is missing some. In the table there are 150,000 to 200,000 clones, around three quarters of which are singletons. Sequenced material: PBMCs. These receptors were collected from a middle-aged man in good health and CMV-seropositive.

This chain connects TRBV6-1 to TRBJ1-5, with 7 bases matching TRBD1. Germline CDR1 reads MNHNS; CDR2 reads SASEGT. The V segment lost 4 bases and the J segment 4 bases; nucleotides outside the gene matches: 4. CDR3 size: 14 residues. CDR3 loop: CASSVSRGNQPQHF. DNA for the CDR3: TGTGCCAGCAGTGTGTCCAGGGGGAATCAGCCCCAGCATTTT.

This clone was seen only a few times. The J gene is TRBJ1-2, the V gene TRBV4-2; tentative D call: TRBD1 (6 bases). Germline CDR1 reads LGHNA; CDR2 reads YNFKEQ. CDR3 length: 15 residues. Trimming left V 4 bases short and J 3 bases short, with 15 bases between. This CDR3 is CASSPAGGRDYGYTF. DNA for the CDR3: TGTGCCAGCAGCCCTGCGGGGGGGCGCGACTATGGCTACACCTTC.

The rearrangement links TRBV7-9 to TRBJ1-2; no clear D. Between the trimmed V and J ends, which lost 1 base and 6 bases, there was a span of 12 bases. CDR3 size: 14 residues. The germline CDR1 and CDR2 sequences are SEHNR and FQNEAQ (reference sequence). Written as DNA, the CDR3 is TGTGCCAGCAGCTTAGGGCGGGGTTCAGATGGCTACACCTTC. This translates into CASSLGRGSDGYTF.

CDR3 in DNA: TGTGCCAGCAGCTTGGGACAGGGCAGGTTGTACGAGCAGTACTTC. It translates to CASSLGQGRLYEQYF. This chain links TRBV11-2 with TRBJ2-7, with TRBD1 matching over 9 bases. Germline loops: CDR1 SGHAT, CDR2 FQNNGV. The CDR3 consists of 15 residues. Losses at the gene ends were 3 bases for V and 4 bases for J; bases not matched to a gene: 7.

The chain combines TRBV19 with TRBJ1-5; maybe TRBD1 (5 bases). The CDR3 sequence is 13 residues long. Germline values: CDR1 LNHDA, CDR2 SQIVND (reference sequence). Trimming took 9 bases from V and 4 from J, leaving 13 bases between them. CDR3 in DNA: TGTGCCAGCCACGCAGGGTCTAATCAGCCCCAGCATTTT. It yields the protein CASHAGSNQPQHF.

The chain employs TRBV10-3 and TRBJ2-1; D is perhaps TRBD1 (5 bases). The length of the CDR3 is 13 residues. Trimming removed 6 bases at V and 4 bases at J, with 10 bases between. Germline lookup yields CDR1 ENHRY and CDR2 SYGVKD. CDR3 protein: CAISHPGYNEQFF. CDR3 coding DNA: TGTGCCATCAGCCACCCAGGGTACAATGAGCAGTTCTTC.

This sequence joins TRBV5-8 and TRBJ1-5; 9 positions agree with TRBD1. This CDR3 has 15 residues. V lost 4 bases to trimming and J lost 5 bases; unmatched junction nucleotides: 7. The germline CDR1 and CDR2 sequences are SGHTS and YDEGEE. CDR3 sequence reads: CASSPGTGSDQPQHF. For the CDR3, the DNA is TGTGCCAGCAGCCCCGGGACAGGGTCAGATCAGCCCCAGCATTTT.

The chain employs TRBV5-1 and TRBJ2-5; 9 bases fit TRBD1. The V and J ends lost 5 bases and 7 bases, in that order; junction bases with no gene match: 15. This CDR3 has 16 residues. Germline V gene lookup returns CDR1 SGHRS and CDR2 YFSETQ. The CDR3 is CASRDKWTGDRATQYF. As DNA, the CDR3 is TGCGCCAGCAGGGACAAATGGACAGGGGATCGGGCGACCCAGTACTTC.

The table lists this clone with a few counts. This chain connects TRBV27 to TRBJ2-7, with D possibly matching TRBD2 (6 bases). This CDR3 spans 15 amino acids. CDR1 and CDR2 from the germline V gene are MNHEY and SMNVEV (reference sequence). Trimming pared 5 bases from V and 2 bases from J, leaving 16 bases between. In DNA form, the CDR3 reads TGTGCCAGCAGTGGGGGGTACCCGGGACCCTACGAGCAGTACTTC. This encodes CASSGGYPGPYEQYF.

V usage is TRBV5-1 and J usage is TRBJ1-2, with TRBD1 matching 7 bases. The germline gives CDR1 SGHRS, CDR2 YFSETQ. This CDR3 has 14 residues. J was trimmed by 6 bases and V by 0 bases; bases with no gene match: 5. The CDR3 region is CASSLGQGGHGYTF. Written as DNA, the CDR3 is TGCGCCAGCAGCTTGGGACAGGGTGGTCATGGCTACACCTTC.

V gene TRBV7-3 combines with J gene TRBJ1-3; maybe TRBD1 (6 bases). V shed 5 bases and J shed 0 bases, with 14 bases lying between them. Germline V gene lookup returns CDR1 SGHTA and CDR2 FQGTGA. The CDR3 sequence is 16 residues long. CDR3 nucleotide sequence: TGTGCCAGCAGCATTTTGGACAGCCTCTCTGGAAACACCATATATTTT. Translation gives CASSILDSLSGNTIYF.

In this sample, this clone turned up a few times. The rearrangement links TRBV10-3 to TRBJ1-2; the match to TRBD1 covers 10 bases. Germline trimming cut 0 bases from V and 5 bases from J; bases unmatched to any gene: 3. The CDR3 is made up of 15 amino acids. The germline CDR1 and CDR2 sequences are ENHRY and SYGVKD. The CDR3 spells CAISESPGQGYGYTF. CDR3 sequence (DNA): TGTGCCATCAGTGAGTCTCCGGGACAGGGGTATGGCTACACCTTC.